This T cell receptor (beta chain) originates from a study of lymphopenia after photon versus proton radiotherapy. General study points: A bigger post-nadir fall in TCR diversity correlated inversely with survival time in deceased patients.

This CDR3 spans 16 amino acids. The V gene end was trimmed by 0 bases and the J gene end by 6 bases; junction bases not matched to a gene: 6. Germline CDR1 is SGHTA and CDR2 is FQGNSA. This clone has only one observation. Its cognate antigen is unknown. Repertoires were generated with immunoSEQ multiplex PCR, while TCRdb's copy carries only in-frame clones and drops some. Seen here are about 5,000 clones, about 88% observed once, and the top ten hold around a sixth. The clonotype comes from a young man with gastric cancer. Sequencing was performed on peripheral blood, taken from a patient treated with photon-based radiotherapy. The gene calls are TRBV7-2 and TRBJ2-4, with 9 bases fitting TRBD1. The CDR3 spells CASSLAGDRAGNIQYF. In DNA, the CDR3 is TGTGCCAGCAGCTTAGCGGGGGACAGGGCGGGAAACATTCAGTACTTC.